The rows below give T cell receptor beta chains drawn from one sample of a study of shared clonotypes between healthy human individuals. Generated by immunoSEQ multiplex PCR, the TCRdb table keeps only in-frame clones and is missing some. This sample has under 2.5 million clones; roughly 92% occur once, and the top ten carry more than 0.35%. The source material was naive CD4+ T cells from PBMCs. The receptors shown here come from a man younger than 35 in good health. Some clones in this sample may be carry-over from other donors' samples. The CDR3 runs from the conserved cysteine through the conserved F or W. Each record gives: J gene, V gene, D gene, clone size, CDR3 DNA, CDR3 protein. A D gene is named only where the DNA matches it firmly. Clone size appears in some rows only: once, few, many, or a class for an expanded clone.

>TRBJ2-5|TRBV15|TRBD1|NA
TGTGCCACCAGCCGGTGGGACAGGGCGGAGACCCAGTACTTC
CATSRWDRAETQYF
>TRBJ1-2|TRBV28|NA|NA
TGTGCCAGCAGTTTGGAGGGGGACCACACCTTC
CASSLEGDHTF
>TRBJ2-3|TRBV12-5|TRBD1|NA
TGTGCTAGTGGCCCCGGACAGGGTACAGATACGCAGTATTTT
CASGPGQGTDTQYF
>TRBJ1-3|TRBV2|NA|NA
TGTGCCAGCAGGATGGACCAAGCTGGAAACACCATATATTTT
CASRMDQAGNTIYF
>TRBJ2-4|TRBV4-2|NA|NA
TGTGCCAGCAGCCAAGAATTGGCAGGGACCATTCAGTACTTC
CASSQELAGTIQYF
>TRBJ1-1|TRBV28|NA|NA
TGTGCCAGCAGTCTACGACGAAGGGCAAGAAGCACTGAAGCTTTCTTT
CASSLRRRARSTEAFF
>TRBJ2-5|TRBV15|NA|NA
TGTGCCACCAGCAGGGACGGGGGAGCCGTGGAGACCCAGTACTTC
CATSRDGGAVETQYF
>TRBJ2-1|TRBV7-2|TRBD1|NA
TGTGCCAGCCTGACGTTGGACAGGTTCTTCGACAATGAGCAGTTCTTC
CASLTLDRFFDNEQFF
>TRBJ1-2|TRBV4-1|TRBD1|NA
TGCGCCAGCAGCCACCTCTTATCAGACAGGGACTATGGCTACACCTTC
CASSHLLSDRDYGYTF
>TRBJ2-5|TRBV29-1|TRBD2|once
TGCAGCGTTGAACTAGCGGGAGCAGAGACCCAGTACTTC
CSVELAGAETQYF
>TRBJ1-1|TRBV30|TRBD1|NA
TGTGCCTGGAGCAAACAGGGGGGGAACACTGAAGCTTTCTTT
CAWSKQGGNTEAFF
>TRBJ1-4|TRBV28|NA|NA
TGTGCCAGCAGTCTCTTGGTGGGGAATGAAAAACTGTTTTTT
CASSLLVGNEKLFF
>TRBJ1-5|TRBV28|TRBD1|NA
TGTGCCAGCAGCCCAGGGGGGATCCAGCCCCAGCATTTT
CASSPGGIQPQHF
>TRBJ1-4|TRBV5-1|TRBD1|NA
TGCGCCAGCAGTCCGGAGGGGGCGTCTAATGAAAAACTGTTTTTT
CASSPEGASNEKLFF
>TRBJ1-1|TRBV28|NA|NA
TGTGCCAGCAGTTTAAACGACGTGAACACTGAAGCTTTCTTT
CASSLNDVNTEAFF
>TRBJ2-1|TRBV7-3|NA|once
TGTGCCAGCAGCCAGTCAGGGTTGAATGAGCAGTTCTTC
CASSQSGLNEQFF
>TRBJ1-3|TRBV28|TRBD1|NA
TGTGCCAGCAGTTTAAGTGGGACAGTCGTCTATTTT
CASSLSGTVVYF
>TRBJ2-1|TRBV23-1|TRBD2|once
TGCGCCAGCAGTCAAACTAGCGGGATACATTACAATGAGCAGTTCTTC
CASSQTSGIHYNEQFF
>TRBJ2-7|TRBV5-5|TRBD2|NA
TGTGCCAGCAGCTTGGCACTAGCGGTCTTTTACTACGAGCAGTACTTC
CASSLALAVFYYEQYF
>TRBJ2-7|TRBV7-9|NA|NA
TGTGCCAGCAGCTTACGGGGCAGACCCTCCTACGAGCAGTACTTC
CASSLRGRPSYEQYF
>TRBJ2-1|TRBV20-1|TRBD2|once
TGCAGTGCTACCCGGGAGGGTGAGCAGTTCTTC
CSATREGEQFF
>TRBJ1-2|TRBV10-3|NA|NA
TGTGCCATCAGGCGGGACGGGACAAACTATGGCTACACCTTC
CAIRRDGTNYGYTF
>TRBJ2-3|TRBV5-8|NA|NA
TGTGCCAGCAGCTTGGGGCGGCCCACAGATACGCAGTATTTT
CASSLGRPTDTQYF
>TRBJ2-2|TRBV7-3|NA|NA
TGTGCCAGCAGCTTGGAGCCCGGCCTGGGGGAGCTGTTTTTT
CASSLEPGLGELFF
>TRBJ1-4|TRBV2|NA|NA
TGTGCCAGCAAAAGGGCTAATGAAAAACTGTTTTTT
CASKRANEKLFF
>TRBJ2-6|TRBV6-5|NA|NA
TGTGCCAGCAGTTCGTTCTGGCCCGGGGCCAACGTCCTGACTTTC
CASSSFWPGANVLTF
>TRBJ2-7|TRBV29-1|TRBD2|NA
TGCAGCGTTGCCCGGGCCGGGCGGGGGGAGCAGTACTTC
CSVARAGRGEQYF
>TRBJ2-5|TRBV2|TRBD2|NA
TGTGCCAGCAGTGGTGCGCGCGGGAGGGTCCAAGAGACCCAGTACTTC
CASSGARGRVQETQYF
>TRBJ1-2|TRBV18|TRBD1|NA
TGTGCCAGCTCACCGGGACAGGGAGGGAACTATGGCTACACCTTC
CASSPGQGGNYGYTF
>TRBJ2-2|TRBV7-9|NA|NA
TGTGCCAGCAGCGCGCGGGGGCCCACTAACACCGGGGAGCTGTTTTTT
CASSARGPTNTGELFF
>TRBJ2-3|TRBV7-6|NA|NA
TGTGCCAGCAGCTTAGCAGGGGGTAGATCAGATACGCAGTATTTT
CASSLAGGRSDTQYF
>TRBJ2-7|TRBV11-1|TRBD2|NA
TGTGCCAGCAGCATTACTAGCGGGAGTTACTACGAGCAGTACTTC
CASSITSGSYYEQYF
>TRBJ1-4|TRBV5-1|TRBD1|NA
TGCGCCAGCAGCTTGGGGCCAGGGGGAGGTGAAAAACTGTTTTTT
CASSLGPGGGEKLFF
>TRBJ1-2|TRBV5-1|NA|NA
TGCGCCAGCAGCTTGGGAGGGGAGGCGGGCTACACCTTC
CASSLGGEAGYTF
>TRBJ2-5|TRBV7-9|TRBD2|once
TGTGCCAGCAGCCAAGTAGCGGGAGGAGAGACCCAGTACTTC
CASSQVAGGETQYF
>TRBJ1-1|TRBV30|NA|NA
TGTGCCTGGAGTGTGTTACACAGAGGCACTGAAGCTTTCTTT
CAWSVLHRGTEAFF
>TRBJ1-3|TRBV5-1|NA|NA
TGCGCCAGCAGCCAAGATCCCCAGACAGTGCGCTCTGGAAACACCATATATTTT
CASSQDPQTVRSGNTIYF
>TRBJ2-1|TRBV14|TRBD1|NA
TGTGCCAGCAGCCTAGGGGGCGCGTGGATCTTC
CASSLGGAWIF
>TRBJ1-1|TRBV18|NA|NA
TGTGCCAGCTCACCAGGGCAGGACACTGAAGCTTTCTTT
CASSPGQDTEAFF
>TRBJ1-5|TRBV30|NA|NA
TGTGCCTGGAACTCTGGGGGGAGTGAGCCCCAGCATTTT
CAWNSGGSEPQHF
>TRBJ1-3|TRBV6-1|NA|NA
TGTGCCAGCGGGCCCCAGGGAGGAAACACCATATATTTT
CASGPQGGNTIYF
>TRBJ2-1|TRBV7-9|NA|once
TGTGCCAGCAGCTTTGAGGGTTCCTACAATGAGCAGTTCTTC
CASSFEGSYNEQFF
>TRBJ1-1|TRBV27|NA|NA
TGTGCCAGCACCCGTGCAGGGTTGTTGAACACTGAAGCTTTCTTT
CASTRAGLLNTEAFF
>TRBJ1-1|TRBV20-1|NA|NA
TGCAGTGCTAGGTTCAAAATCGGAGTCTTT
CSARFKIGVF
>TRBJ2-7|TRBV2|TRBD2|NA
TGTGCCAGCAGTGAGGAGGGACTAGCGGGGAGCTACGAGCAGTACTTC
CASSEEGLAGSYEQYF
>TRBJ2-7|TRBV20-1|NA|NA
TGCAGTGCTAGAAAGGCCGACGAGCAGTACTTC
CSARKADEQYF
>TRBJ2-1|TRBV11-3|NA|NA
TGTGCCAGCAGCTTAGCAGGCGGGCTGGTAAACAATGAGCAGTTCTTC
CASSLAGGLVNNEQFF
>TRBJ2-1|TRBV5-1|TRBD2|NA
TGCGCCAGCAGCCCACGGACTAGCGGGAACCACAATGAGCAGTTCTTC
CASSPRTSGNHNEQFF
>TRBJ1-5|TRBV5-6|NA|NA
TGTGCCAGCAGCTTGGGTTGGGGGAGCAATCAGCCCCAGCATTTT
CASSLGWGSNQPQHF
>TRBJ2-1|TRBV6-1|TRBD2|NA
TGTGCCAGCAGTGATACTAGCGGGTATGAGCAGTTCTTC
CASSDTSGYEQFF
>TRBJ2-4|TRBV2|NA|NA
TGTGCCAGCAGCGCACAGGGAAACATTCAGTACTTC
CASSAQGNIQYF